Listed below are T cell receptor beta chains from one sample, sequenced in a study of cytomegalovirus exposure and HLA in healthy donors. TCRdb's table, derived via immunoSEQ multiplex PCR, lists solely in-frame clones and lacks some. Among approximately 84,000 clones listed, approximately 82% were seen once. Sequenced sample: PBMCs. The source of these receptors is a man aged 35-49 years in good health and CMV-seronegative. CDR3s include the opening cysteine and the closing phenylalanine or tryptophan. The order of the fields is clone size, D gene, J gene, V gene, CDR3 protein, CDR3 DNA. The D gene is left open where the match is weak. Rows give clone size only sometimes, using once, few, many, or a class for an expanded clone.

clone_size: .; d_call: .; j_call: TRBJ2-1; v_call: TRBV7-8; cdr3_aa: CASSLGAGYTFEQFF; cdr3_nt: TGTGCCAGCAGCCTAGGTGCGGGTTACACTTTTGAGCAGTTCTTC
clone_size: .; d_call: TRBD1; j_call: TRBJ1-2; v_call: TRBV28; cdr3_aa: CASSNRGLGYGYTF; cdr3_nt: TGTGCCAGCAGCAACAGGGGGCTCGGCTATGGCTACACCTTC
clone_size: .; d_call: TRBD2; j_call: TRBJ2-7; v_call: TRBV28; cdr3_aa: CASIHGGRGTYEQYF; cdr3_nt: TGTGCCAGCATCCATGGCGGGAGGGGGACTTACGAGCAGTACTTC
clone_size: .; d_call: .; j_call: TRBJ2-3; v_call: TRBV27; cdr3_aa: CASHRTGTDTQYF; cdr3_nt: TGTGCCAGCCATCGGACAGGCACAGATACGCAGTATTTT
clone_size: .; d_call: .; j_call: TRBJ2-7; v_call: TRBV6-5; cdr3_aa: CASSYSRSYEQYF; cdr3_nt: TGTGCCAGCAGTTACTCGAGGTCCTACGAGCAGTACTTC
clone_size: .; d_call: TRBD2; j_call: TRBJ2-1; v_call: TRBV5-6; cdr3_aa: CASSFYSGGYNEQFF; cdr3_nt: TGTGCCAGCAGCTTTTATAGCGGGGGTTACAATGAGCAGTTCTTC
clone_size: .; d_call: TRBD1; j_call: TRBJ2-1; v_call: TRBV30; cdr3_aa: CAWSPRMTGANEQFF; cdr3_nt: TGTGCCTGGAGTCCCCGTATGACAGGGGCCAATGAGCAGTTCTTC
clone_size: .; d_call: TRBD1; j_call: TRBJ1-2; v_call: TRBV19; cdr3_aa: CASSTGTATYGYTF; cdr3_nt: TGTGCCAGTAGTACCGGGACAGCCACCTATGGCTACACCTTC
clone_size: .; d_call: TRBD1; j_call: TRBJ1-3; v_call: TRBV9; cdr3_aa: CASSVSRDRAGNTIYF; cdr3_nt: TGTGCCAGCAGCGTAAGCCGGGACAGGGCTGGAAACACCATATATTTT
clone_size: .; d_call: TRBD1; j_call: TRBJ1-3; v_call: TRBV6-5; cdr3_aa: CASSYSGQYGNTIYF; cdr3_nt: TGTGCCAGCAGTTACTCGGGACAGTATGGAAACACCATATATTTT
clone_size: .; d_call: .; j_call: TRBJ1-2; v_call: TRBV18; cdr3_aa: CASSPGGVGYGYTF; cdr3_nt: TGTGCCAGCTCACCTGGGGGGGTCGGCTATGGCTACACCTTC
clone_size: .; d_call: TRBD2; j_call: TRBJ2-5; v_call: TRBV9; cdr3_aa: CASCGQRRAGGPKSQYF; cdr3_nt: TGTGCCAGCTGCGGCCAAAGGCGGGCGGGAGGCCCCAAGAGCCAGTACTTC
clone_size: .; d_call: .; j_call: TRBJ1-2; v_call: TRBV5-8; cdr3_aa: CASSLAWGRGGYTF; cdr3_nt: TGTGCCAGCAGCTTGGCTTGGGGAAGGGGAGGCTACACCTTC
clone_size: .; d_call: TRBD2; j_call: TRBJ2-7; v_call: TRBV7-6; cdr3_aa: CASSRGGTYEQYF; cdr3_nt: TGTGCCAGCAGCCGGGGGGGCACCTACGAGCAGTACTTC
clone_size: .; d_call: .; j_call: TRBJ2-7; v_call: TRBV27; cdr3_aa: CASGSGVGAYEQYF; cdr3_nt: TGTGCCAGCGGCTCTGGCGTCGGAGCATACGAGCAGTACTTC
clone_size: many; d_call: .; j_call: TRBJ1-1; v_call: TRBV9; cdr3_aa: CASSGEGQMNTEAFF; cdr3_nt: TGTGCCAGCAGCGGGGAAGGACAGATGAACACTGAAGCTTTCTTT
clone_size: few; d_call: .; j_call: TRBJ2-4; v_call: TRBV9; cdr3_aa: CASSPRSTPSNIQYF; cdr3_nt: TGTGCCAGCAGCCCTCGGTCCACGCCAAGTAACATTCAGTACTTC
clone_size: .; d_call: .; j_call: TRBJ1-1; v_call: TRBV29-1; cdr3_aa: CSVDTVNTEAFF; cdr3_nt: TGCAGCGTTGACACGGTGAACACTGAAGCTTTCTTT
clone_size: .; d_call: .; j_call: TRBJ2-5; v_call: TRBV5-8; cdr3_aa: CASSPRPGTKETQYF; cdr3_nt: TGTGCCAGCAGCCCGCGCCCAGGGACAAAAGAGACCCAGTACTTC
clone_size: .; d_call: .; j_call: TRBJ1-1; v_call: TRBV28; cdr3_aa: CASSSNPGLAEAFF; cdr3_nt: TGTGCCAGCAGTTCGAACCCCGGGTTGGCTGAAGCTTTCTTT
clone_size: .; d_call: TRBD1; j_call: TRBJ2-5; v_call: TRBV5-1; cdr3_aa: CASRPQGPRGETQYF; cdr3_nt: TGCGCCAGCAGACCCCAGGGACCCAGGGGGGAGACCCAGTACTTC
clone_size: .; d_call: .; j_call: TRBJ2-2; v_call: TRBV5-1; cdr3_aa: CASSSTVNTGELFF; cdr3_nt: TGCGCCAGCAGCTCGACAGTGAACACCGGGGAGCTGTTTTTT
clone_size: .; d_call: .; j_call: TRBJ1-4; v_call: TRBV19; cdr3_aa: CASSFVQAPEKLFF; cdr3_nt: TGTGCCAGTAGCTTCGTCCAAGCCCCTGAAAAACTGTTTTTT
clone_size: .; d_call: .; j_call: TRBJ2-5; v_call: TRBV27; cdr3_aa: CASSLGAQGFLETQYF; cdr3_nt: TGTGCCAGCAGTTTAGGCGCACAGGGCTTCTTAGAGACCCAGTACTTC
clone_size: .; d_call: .; j_call: TRBJ2-7; v_call: TRBV7-6; cdr3_aa: CASSSREPTSEQYF; cdr3_nt: TGTGCCAGCAGCTCCCGGGAGCCGACCTCCGAGCAGTACTTC
clone_size: few; d_call: .; j_call: TRBJ1-6; v_call: TRBV4-1; cdr3_aa: CASSQPDRNYSPLHF; cdr3_nt: TGCGCCAGCAGCCAACCAGACAGAAACTATTCACCCCTCCACTTT
clone_size: .; d_call: TRBD1; j_call: TRBJ1-3; v_call: TRBV9; cdr3_aa: CASSPQGGSGNTIYF; cdr3_nt: TGTGCCAGCAGCCCTCAGGGGGGCTCTGGAAACACCATATATTTT
clone_size: .; d_call: .; j_call: TRBJ1-1; v_call: TRBV25-1; cdr3_aa: CASTQTHRSAEAFF; cdr3_nt: TGTGCCAGCACCCAGACCCATCGAAGCGCTGAAGCTTTCTTT
clone_size: .; d_call: .; j_call: TRBJ1-2; v_call: TRBV27; cdr3_aa: CASSFLGDSITYGYTF; cdr3_nt: TGTGCCAGCAGTTTTTTAGGTGACAGCATTACTTATGGCTACACCTTC
clone_size: .; d_call: .; j_call: TRBJ2-7; v_call: TRBV6-1; cdr3_aa: CASSALAHSYEQYF; cdr3_nt: TGTGCCAGCAGTGCGTTAGCGCACTCCTACGAGCAGTACTTC
clone_size: .; d_call: .; j_call: TRBJ2-2; v_call: TRBV11-2; cdr3_aa: CASPGAANTGELFF; cdr3_nt: TGTGCCAGCCCAGGGGCCGCGAACACCGGGGAGCTGTTTTTT
clone_size: .; d_call: TRBD1; j_call: TRBJ2-7; v_call: TRBV5-1; cdr3_aa: CASSGTGGGYEQYF; cdr3_nt: TGCGCCAGCAGCGGTACAGGGGGCGGCTACGAGCAGTACTTC
clone_size: .; d_call: .; j_call: TRBJ2-1; v_call: TRBV15; cdr3_aa: CATSSSIAVGEQFF; cdr3_nt: TGTGCCACCAGCAGCAGTATAGCTGTTGGTGAGCAGTTCTTC
clone_size: .; d_call: .; j_call: TRBJ1-5; v_call: TRBV9; cdr3_aa: CASSVGVEGGVDQPQHF; cdr3_nt: TGTGCCAGCAGCGTAGGAGTCGAGGGGGGGGTGGATCAGCCCCAGCATTTT
clone_size: .; d_call: .; j_call: TRBJ1-1; v_call: TRBV10-3; cdr3_aa: CAISDRDNMNTEAFF; cdr3_nt: TGTGCCATCAGCGACCGGGACAATATGAACACTGAAGCTTTCTTT
clone_size: .; d_call: .; j_call: TRBJ1-1; v_call: TRBV29-1; cdr3_aa: CSATGHLNTEAFF; cdr3_nt: TGCAGCGCTACGGGACACTTGAACACTGAAGCTTTCTTT
clone_size: .; d_call: .; j_call: TRBJ2-1; v_call: TRBV7-6; cdr3_aa: CASTLRQGGPNEQFF; cdr3_nt: TGTGCCAGCACCCTAAGGCAGGGGGGCCCCAATGAGCAGTTCTTC
clone_size: .; d_call: TRBD2; j_call: TRBJ2-5; v_call: TRBV5-1; cdr3_aa: CASRSGRLAGEETQYF; cdr3_nt: TGCGCCAGCAGATCCGGTCGACTAGCGGGAGAAGAGACCCAGTACTTC
clone_size: few; d_call: .; j_call: TRBJ1-5; v_call: TRBV4-1; cdr3_aa: CASSQEGGGPGQPQHF; cdr3_nt: TGCGCCAGCAGCCAAGAAGGGGGGGGGCCAGGACAGCCCCAGCATTTT
clone_size: .; d_call: .; j_call: TRBJ2-5; v_call: TRBV9; cdr3_aa: CASSVERGTQETQYF; cdr3_nt: TGTGCCAGCAGCGTAGAACGGGGAACTCAAGAGACCCAGTACTTC
clone_size: .; d_call: TRBD1; j_call: TRBJ1-5; v_call: TRBV9; cdr3_aa: CASSVGQGRGQPQHF; cdr3_nt: TGTGCCAGCAGCGTTGGACAGGGGCGGGGTCAGCCCCAGCATTTT
clone_size: .; d_call: TRBD1; j_call: TRBJ1-5; v_call: TRBV6-4; cdr3_aa: CASSETGGGQPQHF; cdr3_nt: TGTGCCAGCAGTGAGACAGGGGGCGGTCAGCCCCAGCATTTT
clone_size: few; d_call: .; j_call: TRBJ2-1; v_call: TRBV9; cdr3_aa: CASSVAFGDNEQFF; cdr3_nt: TGTGCCAGCAGCGTAGCCTTCGGGGACAATGAGCAGTTCTTC
clone_size: once; d_call: TRBD1; j_call: TRBJ1-2; v_call: TRBV27; cdr3_aa: CASRLQGARYGYTF; cdr3_nt: TGTGCCAGCAGGTTACAGGGGGCGAGGTATGGCTACACCTTC
clone_size: .; d_call: .; j_call: TRBJ1-1; v_call: TRBV5-6; cdr3_aa: CASSLVGATDLNTEAFF; cdr3_nt: TGTGCCAGCAGCTTGGTTGGGGCTACTGATTTGAACACTGAAGCTTTCTTT
clone_size: few; d_call: .; j_call: TRBJ2-1; v_call: TRBV5-3; cdr3_aa: CARSPQADLYNEQFF; cdr3_nt: TGTGCCAGAAGTCCTCAAGCGGATCTATACAATGAGCAGTTCTTC
clone_size: .; d_call: TRBD2; j_call: TRBJ2-1; v_call: TRBV7-3; cdr3_aa: CASSLGLAVNNEQFF; cdr3_nt: TGTGCCAGCAGCCTCGGACTAGCGGTCAACAATGAGCAGTTCTTC
clone_size: .; d_call: TRBD1; j_call: TRBJ1-2; v_call: TRBV5-1; cdr3_aa: CASLGTGSYGYTF; cdr3_nt: TGCGCCAGCCTTGGGACAGGGTCCTATGGCTACACCTTC
clone_size: .; d_call: .; j_call: TRBJ1-2; v_call: TRBV27; cdr3_aa: CASSAGAGEVNYGYTF; cdr3_nt: TGTGCCAGCAGTGCGGGCGCGGGAGAAGTTAACTATGGCTACACCTTC